This T cell receptor beta chain derives from a study of identical twins. Study-wide points: Whereas memory repertoires showed no such difference, abundant cord blood beta clonotypes carried fewer insertions.

A single record per CDR3 protein comes from TCRdb applying MiXCR to the 5' RACE reads. The profile shows a few hundred thousand distinct CDR3 sequences, around 9.7% of them singletons. V lost 8 bases, J lost 0 bases, and 18 bases lay in between. CDR3 length: 15 amino acids. In germline, CDR1 is DFQATT, CDR2 SNEGSKA (reference sequence). This clonotype was counted only a few times. Its target is not known. These data are also associated with another study on yellow fever vaccine responses in identical twins. From that paper: Twins reportedly showed a vaccine T cell response that seemed partly convergent and partly personalized.

Specimen: CD8+ T cells sorted from blood. The sequence was obtained from a woman aged 18-29 years in good health. The V gene is TRBV20-1, the J gene TRBJ2-3, with D uncertain. The CDR3 sequence is CSSTDGTSSTDTQYF. CDR3 nucleotide sequence: TGCAGTTCGACCGACGGAACCTCTAGCACAGATACGCAGTATTTT.